These T cell receptor beta chains were read from a single sample in a study of CD8 T cells in ankylosing spondylitis. Each CDR3 protein gets one entry after TCRdb re-called the 5' RACE reads with MiXCR. Counted here are more than 300,000 distinct CDR3 sequences, roughly 12% occurring once; the ten biggest clones make up roughly 9.5%. The specimen sequenced was blood, either unsorted or a sorted T cell fraction (not recorded which). Receptors were obtained from a female donor with ankylosing spondylitis or in good health (not recorded which). Both conserved end residues are part of each CDR3. The D gene is left open where the match is weak. Some rows have no size entry. The others give once, few or many, or a class for an expanded clone.

>-|TRBV2|-|TRBJ2-3
TGTGCCAGCAGGAAATTAGCCCCTACTAAGCCAGATACGCAGTATTTT
CASRKLAPTKPDTQYF
>-|TRBV20-1|many|TRBJ2-4
TGCAGTGCTCCGCAGGTCGGACTAGCCAAAAACATTCAGTACTTC
CSAPQVGLAKNIQYF
>-|TRBV20-1|many|TRBJ2-7
TGCAGTGCTCCTCCAGGGTGGAAGGACGAGCAGTACTTC
CSAPPGWKDEQYF
>TRBD1|TRBV27|-|TRBJ2-3
TGTGCCAGCAGTATCCGGACAGGGACAGATACGCAGTATTTT
CASSIRTGTDTQYF
>-|TRBV18|-|TRBJ2-6
TGTGCCAGCTCCCCCGATTTAGGGGGCTCTGGGGCCAACGTCCTGACTTTC
CASSPDLGGSGANVLTF
>TRBD2|TRBV5-5|few|TRBJ2-1
TGTGCCAGCAGTTCTCGGGGGGTCCGGAACAATGAGCAGTTCTTC
CASSSRGVRNNEQFF
>-|TRBV7-2|many|TRBJ2-1
TGTGCCAGCAGACACTCATCGGATGAGCAGTTCTTC
CASRHSSDEQFF
>TRBD1|TRBV5-1|many|TRBJ1-2
TGCGCCAGCAGCTGGGCCTACCGGGACAGGGCCTCAGCTAACTATGGCTACACCTTC
CASSWAYRDRASANYGYTF
>-|TRBV20-1|many|TRBJ2-7
TGCAGTGCTAGAGGGAGGGCATACGACGAGCAGTACTTC
CSARGRAYDEQYF
>-|TRBV7-2|many|TRBJ1-6
TGTGCCAGCAGCCCACCAGGGTCCAGCTCCTATAATTCACCCCTCCACTTT
CASSPPGSSSYNSPLHF
>TRBD2|TRBV25-1|few|TRBJ2-7
TGTGCCAGCAGTAAACTAGCGGGGGCCTACGAGCAGTACTTC
CASSKLAGAYEQYF